Listed below are T cell receptor beta chains from one sample, sequenced in a study of blood T cell repertoires in COVID-19. Clones were sequenced by immunoSEQ multiplex PCR, and TCRdb holds only the in-frame ones, with some missing. Seen here are about 74,000 clones, approximately 86% observed once, and the top ten hold approximately 2%. Sample: peripheral blood. The receptors were gathered from a woman of 80 years or more with active or convalescent COVID-19. Each CDR3 is given with its conserved first and last residue. Each record gives: CDR3 length, V gene, D gene, clone size, J gene, CDR3 DNA, CDR3 protein. The D gene is left open where the match is weak. Only some rows state a clone size, as once, few, many or a class for expanded clones.

15	TRBV3-1/TRBV3-2	TRBD2	NA	TRBJ2-1	TGTGCCAGCAGCCATCCGGGACTAGCGGGGGAGGAGCAGTTCTTC	CASSHPGLAGEEQFF
17	TRBV27	TRBD2	NA	TRBJ2-3	TGTGCCAGCAGTCCAATACATAGCGGGACGAGCACAGATACGCAGTATTTT	CASSPIHSGTSTDTQYF
13	TRBV24-1	NA	once	TRBJ1-2	TGTGCCACCAGTGACCACGACAGCTATGGCTACACCTTC	CATSDHDSYGYTF
16	TRBV3-1/TRBV3-2	NA	NA	TRBJ2-1	TGTGCCAGCAGCCAAGCTTATATGCGGGCTAGCAATGAGCAGTTCTTC	CASSQAYMRASNEQFF
14	TRBV27	NA	once	TRBJ2-3	TGTGCCAGCAGTTCCGCCGGGAGCACAGATACGCAGTATTTT	CASSSAGSTDTQYF
16	TRBV5-4	NA	NA	TRBJ2-7	TGTGCCAGCAGCTTTGGCGGGACCTACGCAGGTGACGAGCAGTACTTC	CASSFGGTYAGDEQYF
16	TRBV4-3	NA	NA	TRBJ2-5	TGCGCCAGCAGCCAAGAGGTCGAGGGAGCGAGCGAGACCCAGTACTTC	CASSQEVEGASETQYF
15	TRBV5-1	TRBD1	NA	TRBJ2-3	TGCGCCAGCACCCCTGGAGACAGGGGTATTGATACGCAGTATTTT	CASTPGDRGIDTQYF
14	TRBV2	NA	once	TRBJ2-5	TGTGCCAGCAGTGAAGCGCCTCGAGGGGAGACCCAGTACTTC	CASSEAPRGETQYF
16	TRBV11-2	TRBD1	few	TRBJ1-3	TGTGCCAGCAGCTTACCGGGACAGCACTCTGGAAACACCATATATTTT	CASSLPGQHSGNTIYF
18	TRBV19	TRBD1	NA	TRBJ1-4	TGTGCCAGTAGTCCTCAGAAGGGGACAGTTGCAACTAATGAAAAACTGTTTTTT	CASSPQKGTVATNEKLFF
14	TRBV6-5	NA	few	TRBJ1-2	TGTGCCAGCAGTTACTCCTCAGGGATGATGGGCTACACCTTC	CASSYSSGMMGYTF
11	TRBV20-1	NA	NA	TRBJ2-1	TGCAGTGCTGCCACATACAATGAGCAGTTCTTC	CSAATYNEQFF
17	TRBV15	NA	NA	TRBJ2-2	TGTGCCACCAGCAGAGCCCTACAGCTAAGTGGCACCGGGGAGCTGTTTTTT	CATSRALQLSGTGELFF
14	TRBV6-2/TRBV6-3	NA	NA	TRBJ2-7	TGTGCCAGCAGCCGGGACTTCGACCGAGGGGAGCAGTACTTC	CASSRDFDRGEQYF
16	TRBV4-3	NA	once	TRBJ2-7	TGCGCCAGCAGCCAAGGATACGACAGGATAGGATACGAGCAGTACTTC	CASSQGYDRIGYEQYF
14	TRBV28	TRBD1	NA	TRBJ1-1	TGTGCCAGCAGGACCGGGACAGCCAACACTGAAGCTTTCTTT	CASRTGTANTEAFF
14	TRBV6-6	NA	NA	TRBJ1-2	TGTGCCAGCAGCCCCCCAGGTGGAAACTATGGCTACACCTTC	CASSPPGGNYGYTF
13	TRBV6-5	NA	NA	TRBJ1-2	TGTGCCAGCAGGTCAGGGCTCTCCTATGGCTACACCTTC	CASRSGLSYGYTF
17	TRBV6-2/TRBV6-3	TRBD1	NA	TRBJ1-6	TGTGCCAGCAGTTACTCTACAGGGGCCAGTTGGTACTCACCCCTCCACTTT	CASSYSTGASWYSPLHF
16	TRBV4-3	TRBD2	NA	TRBJ2-2	TGCGCCAGCAGCCCCCGCCGGGGGGGGAACACCGGGGAGCTGTTTTTT	CASSPRRGGNTGELFF
14	TRBV18	NA	NA	TRBJ2-3	TGTGCCAGCTCACCAGTGGGGGCTACAGATACGCAGTATTTT	CASSPVGATDTQYF
15	TRBV3-1/TRBV3-2	TRBD2	NA	TRBJ2-3	TGTGCCAGCACCCGCGGACTAGCGGGGACAGATACGCAGTATTTT	CASTRGLAGTDTQYF
17	TRBV3-1/TRBV3-2	NA	NA	TRBJ1-3	TGTGCCAGCAGCCAAGATATAGCGGGCATCTCTGGAAACACCATATATTTT	CASSQDIAGISGNTIYF
17	TRBV12-1	NA	NA	TRBJ2-3	TGTGCCAGCAGCTTTTCCCCCGGGACAGGGGACACAGATACGCAGTATTTT	CASSFSPGTGDTDTQYF
15	TRBV28	NA	NA	TRBJ1-5	TGTGCCAGCAGCTGGGGGGGGCATCGCAATCAGCCCCAGCATTTT	CASSWGGHRNQPQHF
14	TRBV9	TRBD2	NA	TRBJ2-1	TGTGCCAGCAGCGAGAGCGGGGGGGTTGGTGAGCAGTTCTTC	CASSESGGVGEQFF